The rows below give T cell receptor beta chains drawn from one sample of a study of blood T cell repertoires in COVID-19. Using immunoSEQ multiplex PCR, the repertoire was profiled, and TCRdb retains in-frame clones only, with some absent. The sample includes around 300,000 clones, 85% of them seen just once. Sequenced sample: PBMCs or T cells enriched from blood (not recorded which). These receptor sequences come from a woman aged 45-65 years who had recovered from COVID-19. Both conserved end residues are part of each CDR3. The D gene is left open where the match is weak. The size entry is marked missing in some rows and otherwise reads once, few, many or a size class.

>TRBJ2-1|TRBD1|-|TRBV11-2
TGTGCCAGCAGCACAGACAGGGAAGAGCAGTTCTTC
CASSTDREEQFF
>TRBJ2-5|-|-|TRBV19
TGTGCCAGTAGTATCTGGGGGGACCTGGGGGAGACCCAGTACTTC
CASSIWGDLGETQYF
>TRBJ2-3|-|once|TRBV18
TGTGCCAGCTCACCCCTCGCGGAGGGCAGCACAGATACGCAGTATTTT
CASSPLAEGSTDTQYF
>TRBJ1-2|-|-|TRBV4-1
TGCGCCAGCAGTCAAGGGCCCTACGGGTTTGGCTACACCTTC
CASSQGPYGFGYTF
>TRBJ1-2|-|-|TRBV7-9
TGTGCCAGCAGCTCGACAGCTAACTATGGCTACACCTTC
CASSSTANYGYTF
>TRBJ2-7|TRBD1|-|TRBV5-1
TGCGCCAGCAGCCGGACAGGGACTGGCGAGCAGTACTTC
CASSRTGTGEQYF
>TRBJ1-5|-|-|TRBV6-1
TGTGCCAGCAGTGAAGCGATGGGCAGGGGAGATCAGCCCCAGCATTTT
CASSEAMGRGDQPQHF
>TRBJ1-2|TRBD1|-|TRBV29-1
TGCAGCGTTGAGCCGGGACAGGGGGTCGACGGCTACACCTTC
CSVEPGQGVDGYTF
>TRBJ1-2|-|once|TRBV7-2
TGTGCCAGCAGCTCCGTGACAGCGAGGCCTACCTATGGCTACACCTTC
CASSSVTARPTYGYTF
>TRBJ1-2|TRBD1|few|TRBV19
TGTGCCAGTAGTAACAGGGGCTATGGCTACACCTTC
CASSNRGYGYTF
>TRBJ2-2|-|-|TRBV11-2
TGTGCCAGCAGCTTAATAGGGGCCGCCGGGGAGCTGTTTTTT
CASSLIGAAGELFF
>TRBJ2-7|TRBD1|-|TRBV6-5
TGTGCCAGCAGTAGGACAGGGCCCGAGCAGTACTTC
CASSRTGPEQYF
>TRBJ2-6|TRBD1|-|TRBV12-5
TGTGCTAGTGGTTTGGTACAAAGGACAGGAGTAAGCGGGGCCAACGTCCTGACTTTC
CASGLVQRTGVSGANVLTF
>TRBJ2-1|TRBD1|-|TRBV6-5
TGTGCCAGCAGATACGACAGGGGTAGTGAGCAGTTCTTC
CASRYDRGSEQFF
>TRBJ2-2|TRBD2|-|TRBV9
TGTGCCAGCAGCGTACAGCTAGCGGGGACCACCGGGGAGCTGTTTTTT
CASSVQLAGTTGELFF
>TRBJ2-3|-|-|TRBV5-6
TGTGCCAGCAGCTTGGCCCTCGACAGTCTACGTGGAGATACGCAGTATTTT
CASSLALDSLRGDTQYF
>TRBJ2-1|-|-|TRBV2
TGTGCCAGCAGGGAGGGGACGAATGAGCAGTTCTTC
CASREGTNEQFF
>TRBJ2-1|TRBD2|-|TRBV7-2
TGTGCCAGCAGCTTAGTAGCGGGGGACGCCAATGAGCAGTTCTTC
CASSLVAGDANEQFF
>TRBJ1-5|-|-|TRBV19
TGTGCCAGTTCCGAACTAGATCAGCCCCAGCATTTT
CASSELDQPQHF
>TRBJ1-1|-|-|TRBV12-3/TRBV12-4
TGTGCCAGCAGTTTACAGGGAGGCACTGAAGCTTTCTTT
CASSLQGGTEAFF
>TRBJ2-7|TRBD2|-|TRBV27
TGTGCCAGCAGTTTCCTAGCGGGGGGGCCCGAGCAGTACTTC
CASSFLAGGPEQYF
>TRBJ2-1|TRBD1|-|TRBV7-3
TGTGCCAGCAGCTCCCGGCCCGGGACAGCGAGATACAATGAGCAGTTCTTC
CASSSRPGTARYNEQFF
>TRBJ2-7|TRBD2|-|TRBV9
TGTGCCAGCAGCGCCGGGGCTAGCGGACCATTATCGGGCGAGCAGTACTTC
CASSAGASGPLSGEQYF
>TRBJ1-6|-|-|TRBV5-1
TGCGCCAGCAGCTTGGCGGGTCGAGGGAATAATTCACCCCTCCACTTT
CASSLAGRGNNSPLHF
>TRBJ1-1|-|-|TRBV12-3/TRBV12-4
TGTGCCAGCAGTCCTACAGTGAACACTGAAGCTTTCTTT
CASSPTVNTEAFF
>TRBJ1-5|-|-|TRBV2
TGTGCCAGCCACAGGGACCGTGGGAATCAGCCCCAGCATTTT
CASHRDRGNQPQHF
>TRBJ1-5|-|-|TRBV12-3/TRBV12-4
TGTGCCAGCAGTCCAGGGCAAGGTCAGCCCCAGCATTTT
CASSPGQGQPQHF